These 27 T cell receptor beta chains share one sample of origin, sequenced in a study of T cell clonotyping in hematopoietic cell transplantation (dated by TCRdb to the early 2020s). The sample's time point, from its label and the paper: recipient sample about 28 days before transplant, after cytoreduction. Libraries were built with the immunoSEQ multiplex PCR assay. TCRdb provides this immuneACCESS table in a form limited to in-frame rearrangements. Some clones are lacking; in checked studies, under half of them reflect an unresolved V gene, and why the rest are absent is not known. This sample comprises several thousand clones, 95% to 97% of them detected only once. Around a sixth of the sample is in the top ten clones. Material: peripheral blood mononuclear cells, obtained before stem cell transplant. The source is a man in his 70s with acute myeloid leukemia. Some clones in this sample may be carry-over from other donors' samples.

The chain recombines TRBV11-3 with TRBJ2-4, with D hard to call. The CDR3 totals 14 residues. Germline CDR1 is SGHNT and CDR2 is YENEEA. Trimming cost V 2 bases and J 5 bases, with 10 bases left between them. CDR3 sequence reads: CASSLLKRENIQYF. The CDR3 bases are TGTGCCAGCAGCTTACTTAAAAGGGAAAACATTCAGTACTTC.

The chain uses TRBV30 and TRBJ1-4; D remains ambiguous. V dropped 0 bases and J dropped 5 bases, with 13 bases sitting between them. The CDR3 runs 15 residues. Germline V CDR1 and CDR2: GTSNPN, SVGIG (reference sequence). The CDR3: CAWSVSGLFNEKLFF. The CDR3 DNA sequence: TGTGCCTGGAGTGTATCCGGGTTGTTCAATGAAAAACTGTTTTTT.

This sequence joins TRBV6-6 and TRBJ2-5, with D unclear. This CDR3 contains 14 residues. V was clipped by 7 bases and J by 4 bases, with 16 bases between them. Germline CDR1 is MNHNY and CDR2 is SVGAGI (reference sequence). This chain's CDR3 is CASKNPGLGETQYF. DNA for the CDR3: TGTGCCAGCAAAAACCCCGGCCTTGGAGAGACCCAGTACTTC.

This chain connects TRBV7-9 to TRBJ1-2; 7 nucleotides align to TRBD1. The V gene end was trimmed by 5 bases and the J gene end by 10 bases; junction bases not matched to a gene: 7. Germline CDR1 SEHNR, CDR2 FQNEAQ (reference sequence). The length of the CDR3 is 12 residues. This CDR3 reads CASSQGQDHYTF. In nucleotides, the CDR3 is TGTGCCAGCAGCCAAGGACAGGATCACTACACCTTC.

The CDR3 reads CASSPRTGDSSGNTIYF. CDR3 coding DNA: TGTGCCAGCAGCCCCCGGACAGGCGATAGCTCTGGAAACACCATATATTTT. V gene TRBV7-2 combines with J gene TRBJ1-3, with TRBD1 matching over 7 bases. Germline lookup yields CDR1 SGHTA and CDR2 FQGNSA. The V segment lost 5 bases and the J segment 0 bases; nucleotides outside the gene matches: 10. This CDR3 is 17 amino acids long.

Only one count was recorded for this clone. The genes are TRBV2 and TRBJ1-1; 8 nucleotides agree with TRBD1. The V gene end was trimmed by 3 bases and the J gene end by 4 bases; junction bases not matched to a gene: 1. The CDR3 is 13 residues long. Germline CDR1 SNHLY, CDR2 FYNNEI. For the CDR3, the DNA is TGTGCCAGCAGTGAGGACAGGGTCACTGAAGCTTTCTTT. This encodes CASSEDRVTEAFF.

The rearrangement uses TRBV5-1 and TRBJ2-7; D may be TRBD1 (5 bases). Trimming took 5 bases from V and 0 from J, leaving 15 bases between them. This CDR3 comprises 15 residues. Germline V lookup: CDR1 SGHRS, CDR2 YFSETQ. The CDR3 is CASSSYQGSSYEQYF. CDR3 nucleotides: TGCGCCAGCAGTTCGTATCAGGGAAGCTCCTACGAGCAGTACTTC.

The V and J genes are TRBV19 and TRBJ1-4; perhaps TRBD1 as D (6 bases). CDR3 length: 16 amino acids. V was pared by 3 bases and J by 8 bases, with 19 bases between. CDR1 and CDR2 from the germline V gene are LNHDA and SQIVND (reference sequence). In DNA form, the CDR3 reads TGTGCCAGTAGTATGATCCTCGGACGAAGGGGGGAAAAACTGTTTTTT. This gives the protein CASSMILGRRGEKLFF.

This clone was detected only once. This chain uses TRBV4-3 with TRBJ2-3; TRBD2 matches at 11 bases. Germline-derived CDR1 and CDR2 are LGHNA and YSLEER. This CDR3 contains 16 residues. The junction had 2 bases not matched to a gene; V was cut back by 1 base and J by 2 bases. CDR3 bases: TGCGCCAGCAGCCAAGCGGGACTAGCGGACACAGATACGCAGTATTTT. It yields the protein CASSQAGLADTDTQYF.

The CDR3 protein is CASSDFSRGAGNVYPGELFF. For the CDR3, the DNA is TGTGCCAGCAGTGATTTTAGCAGGGGAGCTGGAAATGTATACCCCGGGGAGCTGTTTTTT. The chain couples TRBV2 to TRBJ2-2; D is possibly TRBD1 (6 bases). Looked up from germline, CDR1 is SNHLY and CDR2 is FYNNEI. CDR3 length: 20 residues. V was cut by 3 bases and J by 6 bases, with 29 bases left in between.

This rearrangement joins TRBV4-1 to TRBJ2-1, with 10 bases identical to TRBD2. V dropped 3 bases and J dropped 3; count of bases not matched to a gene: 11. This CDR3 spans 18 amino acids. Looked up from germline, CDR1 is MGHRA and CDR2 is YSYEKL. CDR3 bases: TGCGCCAGCAGCCAGGGTCCCAAGCGGGAGGGCCGCTACAATGAGCAGTTCTTC. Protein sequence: CASSQGPKREGRYNEQFF.

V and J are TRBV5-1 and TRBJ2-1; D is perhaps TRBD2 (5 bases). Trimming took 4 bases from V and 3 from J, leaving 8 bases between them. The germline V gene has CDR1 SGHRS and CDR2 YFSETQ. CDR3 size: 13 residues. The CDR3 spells CASSVDFYNEQFF. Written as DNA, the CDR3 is TGCGCCAGCAGCGTGGACTTCTACAATGAGCAGTTCTTC.

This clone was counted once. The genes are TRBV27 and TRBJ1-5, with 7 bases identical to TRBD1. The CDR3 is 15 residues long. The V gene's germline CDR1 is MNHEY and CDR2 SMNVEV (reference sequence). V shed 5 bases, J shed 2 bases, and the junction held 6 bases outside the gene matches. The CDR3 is CASSLGTAGNQPQHF. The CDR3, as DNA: TGTGCCAGCAGTCTTGGGACAGCCGGCAATCAGCCCCAGCATTTT.

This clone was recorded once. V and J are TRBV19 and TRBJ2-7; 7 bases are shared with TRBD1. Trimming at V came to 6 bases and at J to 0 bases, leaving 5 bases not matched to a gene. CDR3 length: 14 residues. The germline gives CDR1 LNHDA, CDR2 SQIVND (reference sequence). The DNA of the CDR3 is TGTGCCAGTAGAGGACAGGTTAGCTCCTACGAGCAGTACTTC. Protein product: CASRGQVSSYEQYF.

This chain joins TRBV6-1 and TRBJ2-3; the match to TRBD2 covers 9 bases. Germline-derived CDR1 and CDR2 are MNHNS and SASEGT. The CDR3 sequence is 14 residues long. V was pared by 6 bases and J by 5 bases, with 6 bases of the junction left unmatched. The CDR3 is CASSRTSDIDTQYF. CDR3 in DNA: TGTGCCAGCAGCCGGACTAGCGATATAGATACGCAGTATTTT.

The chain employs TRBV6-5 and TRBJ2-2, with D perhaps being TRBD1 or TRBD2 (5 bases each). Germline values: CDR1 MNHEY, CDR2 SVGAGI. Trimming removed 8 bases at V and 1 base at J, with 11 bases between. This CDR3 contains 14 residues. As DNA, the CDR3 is TGTGCCAGCCGGGGACCGGAGAACACCGGGGAGCTGTTTTTT. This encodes CASRGPENTGELFF.

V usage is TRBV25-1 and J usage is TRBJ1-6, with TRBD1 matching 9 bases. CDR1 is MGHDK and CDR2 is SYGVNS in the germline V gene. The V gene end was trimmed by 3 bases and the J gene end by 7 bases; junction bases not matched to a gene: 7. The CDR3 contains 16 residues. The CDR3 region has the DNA TGTGCCAGCAGTGACCCCCCCACAGGGGGCAATTCACCCCTCCACTTT. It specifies CASSDPPTGGNSPLHF.

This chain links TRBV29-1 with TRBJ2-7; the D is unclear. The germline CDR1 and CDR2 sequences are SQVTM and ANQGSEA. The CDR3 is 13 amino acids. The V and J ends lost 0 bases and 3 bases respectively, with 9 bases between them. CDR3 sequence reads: CSVEEGRFYEQYF. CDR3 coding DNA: TGCAGCGTTGAAGAAGGACGGTTCTACGAGCAGTACTTC.

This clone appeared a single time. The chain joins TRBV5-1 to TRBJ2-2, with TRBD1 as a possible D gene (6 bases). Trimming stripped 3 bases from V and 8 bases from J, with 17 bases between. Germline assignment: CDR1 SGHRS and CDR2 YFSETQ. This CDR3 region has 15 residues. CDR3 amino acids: CASSYTGNAPGELFF. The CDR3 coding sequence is TGCGCCAGCAGCTACACAGGGAACGCACCGGGGGAGCTGTTTTTT.

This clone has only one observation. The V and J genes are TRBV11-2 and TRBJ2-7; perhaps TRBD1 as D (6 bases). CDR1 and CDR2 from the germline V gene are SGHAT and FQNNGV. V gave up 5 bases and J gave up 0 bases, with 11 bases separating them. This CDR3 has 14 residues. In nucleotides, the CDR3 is TGTGCCAGCAGCCAGACAGGCAACTCCTACGAGCAGTACTTC. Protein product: CASSQTGNSYEQYF. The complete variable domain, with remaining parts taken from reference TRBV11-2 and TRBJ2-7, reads EAGVAQSPRYKIIEKRQSVAFWCNPISGHATLYWYQQILGQGPKLLIQFQNNGVVDDSQLPKDRFSAERLKGVDSTLKIQPAKLEDSAVYLCASSQTGNSYEQYFGPGTRLTVT.

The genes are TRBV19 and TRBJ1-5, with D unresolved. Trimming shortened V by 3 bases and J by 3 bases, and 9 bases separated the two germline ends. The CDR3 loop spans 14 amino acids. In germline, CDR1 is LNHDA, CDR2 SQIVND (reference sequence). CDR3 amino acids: CASSMGNVNQPQHF. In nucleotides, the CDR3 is TGTGCCAGTAGTATGGGCAATGTCAATCAGCCCCAGCATTTT.

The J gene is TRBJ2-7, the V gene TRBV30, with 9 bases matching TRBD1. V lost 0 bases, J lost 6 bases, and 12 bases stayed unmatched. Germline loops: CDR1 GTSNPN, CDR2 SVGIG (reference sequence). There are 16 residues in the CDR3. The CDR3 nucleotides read TGTGCCTGGAGTGTGGGAGTGGACAGGGGAAAGCGCGAGCAGTACTTC. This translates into CAWSVGVDRGKREQYF.

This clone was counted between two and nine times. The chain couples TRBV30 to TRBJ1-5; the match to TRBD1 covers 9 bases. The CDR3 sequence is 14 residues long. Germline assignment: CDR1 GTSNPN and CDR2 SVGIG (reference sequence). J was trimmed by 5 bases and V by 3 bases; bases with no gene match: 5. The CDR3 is CAWSGTGRYQPQHF. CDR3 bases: TGTGCCTGGAGCGGGACAGGGAGGTATCAGCCCCAGCATTTT.

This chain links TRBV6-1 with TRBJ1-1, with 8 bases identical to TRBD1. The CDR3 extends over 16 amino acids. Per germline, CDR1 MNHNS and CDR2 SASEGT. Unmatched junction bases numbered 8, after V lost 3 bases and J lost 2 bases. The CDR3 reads CASSDPGQVANTEAFF. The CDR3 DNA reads TGTGCCAGCAGTGACCCGGGACAGGTGGCTAACACTGAAGCTTTCTTT.

The DNA for the CDR3 is TGTGCCAGCAGCTATGGGGGAGATAATGAGCAGTTCTTC. Amino acids: CASSYGGDNEQFF. V gene TRBV7-8 combines with J gene TRBJ2-1; D may match TRBD1 or TRBD2 (5 bases each). Trimming pared 4 bases from V and 7 bases from J, leaving 11 bases between. The germline gives CDR1 SGHVS, CDR2 FQNEAQ. CDR3 length: 13 residues.

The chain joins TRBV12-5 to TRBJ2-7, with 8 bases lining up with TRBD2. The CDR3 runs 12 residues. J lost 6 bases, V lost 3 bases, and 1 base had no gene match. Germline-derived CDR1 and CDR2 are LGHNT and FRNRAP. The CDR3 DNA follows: TGTGCTAGTGGTTTCAGCGGGAGCGAGCAGTACTTC. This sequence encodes CASGFSGSEQYF.

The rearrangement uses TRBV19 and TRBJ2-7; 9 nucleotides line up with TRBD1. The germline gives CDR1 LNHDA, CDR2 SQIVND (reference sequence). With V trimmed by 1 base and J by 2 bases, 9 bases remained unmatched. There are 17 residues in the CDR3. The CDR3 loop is CASSIGGQGSSTYEQYF. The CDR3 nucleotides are TGTGCCAGTAGTATAGGCGGACAGGGGTCGTCTACCTACGAGCAGTACTTC. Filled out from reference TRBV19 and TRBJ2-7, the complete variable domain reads DGGITQSPKYLFRKEGQNVTLSCEQNLNHDAMYWYRQDPGQGLRLIYYSQIVNDFQKGDIAEGYSVSREKKESFPLTVTSAQKNPTAFYLCASSIGGQGSSTYEQYFGPGTRLTVT.